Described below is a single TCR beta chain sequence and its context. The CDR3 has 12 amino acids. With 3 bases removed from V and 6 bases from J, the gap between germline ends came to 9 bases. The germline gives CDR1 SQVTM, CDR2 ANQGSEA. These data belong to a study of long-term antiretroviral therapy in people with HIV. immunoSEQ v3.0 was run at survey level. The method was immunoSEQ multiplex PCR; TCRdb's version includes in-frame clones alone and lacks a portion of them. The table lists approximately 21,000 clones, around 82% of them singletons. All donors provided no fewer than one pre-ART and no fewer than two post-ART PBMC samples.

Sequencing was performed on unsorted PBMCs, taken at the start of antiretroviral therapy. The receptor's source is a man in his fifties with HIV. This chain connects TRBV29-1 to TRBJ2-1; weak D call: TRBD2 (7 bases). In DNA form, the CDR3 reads TGCAGCGTTGAGGGAGGGGGCAATGAGCAGTTCTTC. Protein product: CSVEGGGNEQFF.